This TCR beta chain was observed in a study of CD8 T cells in ankylosing spondylitis. Study-level findings and limits: What seemed typical of ankylosing spondylitis blood was a TCR beta motif built from about 8 highly homologous variants. Within matched ankylosing spondylitis synovial fluid, disease-linked clones were reportedly significantly enriched. Some of the motif variants had earlier been found in reactive arthritis patients' fluid and blood.

Notes on this clonotype: Its cognate antigen is unknown.

CDR3 length equals 13 residues. Trimming left V 1 base short and J 4 bases short, with 8 bases between. Libraries of TCR beta came from quantitative 5'-RACE with molecular barcodes. TCRdb analysed the 5' RACE reads with MiXCR anew, one entry per CDR3 protein. The sample lists approximately 300,000 distinct CDR3 sequences; around 19% were seen once. The specimen sequenced was blood, either unsorted or a sorted T cell fraction (not recorded which). The chain uses TRBV12-3 or TRBV12-4 and TRBJ2-7; D unresolved. The sequence was collected from a male donor with ankylosing spondylitis or in good health (not recorded which). The CDR3 DNA follows: TGTGCCAGCAGTTTAGATGGGTTTTACGAGCAGTACGTC. Its translation: CASSLDGFYEQYV.